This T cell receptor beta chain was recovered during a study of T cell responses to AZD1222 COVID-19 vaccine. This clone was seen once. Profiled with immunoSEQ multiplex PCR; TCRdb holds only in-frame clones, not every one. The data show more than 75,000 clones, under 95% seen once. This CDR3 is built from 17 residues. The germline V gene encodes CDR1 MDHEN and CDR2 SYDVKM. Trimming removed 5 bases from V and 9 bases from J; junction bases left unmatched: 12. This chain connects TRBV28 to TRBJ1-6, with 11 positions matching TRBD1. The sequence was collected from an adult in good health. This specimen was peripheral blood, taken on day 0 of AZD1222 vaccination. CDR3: CASSAPGQGVRGSPLHF. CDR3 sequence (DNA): TGTGCCAGCAGTGCCCCGGGACAGGGGGTAAGGGGTTCACCCCTCCACTTT.